One and the same sample provided the 3 T cell receptor beta chains below, sequenced in a study of preoperative IRX-2 immunotherapy in early breast cancer. Treatment specified: preoperative locoregional IRX-2 cytokine immunotherapy. Method: immunoSEQ multiplex PCR; TCRdb's copy keeps in-frame clones and lacks some. Counted here are tens of thousands of clones, approximately 96% occurring once; the ten biggest clones make up roughly 16%. Sample: tumor tissue, taken after IRX-2 immunotherapy. The receptors originated from a human donor with breast cancer.

This chain connects TRBV5-1 to TRBJ2-3, with 7 bases aligning to TRBD2. Per germline, CDR1 SGHRS and CDR2 YFSETQ. V gave up 1 base and J gave up 5 bases; unmatched junction bases: 13. The CDR3 loop spans 17 amino acids. The CDR3 sequence is CASSLQGVAGVGDTQYF. CDR3 nucleotide sequence: TGCGCCAGCAGCTTGCAGGGAGTCGCGGGAGTAGGAGATACGCAGTATTTT. Complete variable domain (other parts from reference TRBV5-1 and TRBJ2-3): KAGVTQTPRYLIKTRGQQVTLSCSPISGHRSVSWYQQTPGQGLQFLFEYFSETQRNKGNFPGRFSGRQFSNSRSEMNVSTLELGDSALYLCASSLQGVAGVGDTQYFGPGTRLTVL.

The J gene is TRBJ1-5, the V gene TRBV19; D ambiguous. From germline, CDR1 is LNHDA and CDR2 SQIVND (reference sequence). V was shortened by 7 bases and J by 0 bases, with 16 bases between the two germline ends. The CDR3 is 16 amino acids. This CDR3 reads CASKPDRGYSNQPQHF. Written as DNA, the CDR3 is TGTGCCAGTAAACCGGATCGGGGTTATAGCAATCAGCCCCAGCATTTT.

V usage is TRBV9 and J usage is TRBJ1-4; 8 bases are a match to TRBD1. Germline CDR1 is SGDLS and CDR2 is YYNGEE. This CDR3 has 14 amino acids. The V and J ends lost 4 bases and 8 bases, in that order; junction bases with no gene match: 7. CDR3 DNA sequence: TGTGCCAGCAGCCTCCAGGGGGCCGGGGAAAAACTGTTTTTT. Translating it yields CASSLQGAGEKLFF.